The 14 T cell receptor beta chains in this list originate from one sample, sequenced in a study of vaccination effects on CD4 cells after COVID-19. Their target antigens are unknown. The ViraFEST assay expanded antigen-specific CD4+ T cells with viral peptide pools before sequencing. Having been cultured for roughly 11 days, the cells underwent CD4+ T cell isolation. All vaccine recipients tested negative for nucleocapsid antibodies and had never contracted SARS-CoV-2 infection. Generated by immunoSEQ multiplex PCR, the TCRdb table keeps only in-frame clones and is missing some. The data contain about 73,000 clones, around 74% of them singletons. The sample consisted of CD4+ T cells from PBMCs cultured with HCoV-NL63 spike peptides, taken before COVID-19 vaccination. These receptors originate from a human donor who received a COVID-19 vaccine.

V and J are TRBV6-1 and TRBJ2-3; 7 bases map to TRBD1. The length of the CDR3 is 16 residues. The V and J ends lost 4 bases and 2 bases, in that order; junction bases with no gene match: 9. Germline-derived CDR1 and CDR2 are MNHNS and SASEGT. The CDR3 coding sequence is TGTGCCAGCAGTGTCACCGGGACAGTAAACACAGATACGCAGTATTTT. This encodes CASSVTGTVNTDTQYF.

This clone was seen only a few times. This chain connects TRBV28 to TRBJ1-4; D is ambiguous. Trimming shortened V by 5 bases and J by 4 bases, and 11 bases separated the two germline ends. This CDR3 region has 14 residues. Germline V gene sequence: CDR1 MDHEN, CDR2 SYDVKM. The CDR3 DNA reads TGTGCCAGCAGTCTTCCGGGAGGTAATGAAAAACTGTTTTTT. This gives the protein CASSLPGGNEKLFF.

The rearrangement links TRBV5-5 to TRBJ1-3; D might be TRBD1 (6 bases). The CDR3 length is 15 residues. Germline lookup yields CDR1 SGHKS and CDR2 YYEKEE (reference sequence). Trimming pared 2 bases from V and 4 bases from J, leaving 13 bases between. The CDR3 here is CASSLWGDRGNTIYF. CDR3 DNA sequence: TGTGCCAGCAGCTTATGGGGTGACAGGGGAAACACCATATATTTT.

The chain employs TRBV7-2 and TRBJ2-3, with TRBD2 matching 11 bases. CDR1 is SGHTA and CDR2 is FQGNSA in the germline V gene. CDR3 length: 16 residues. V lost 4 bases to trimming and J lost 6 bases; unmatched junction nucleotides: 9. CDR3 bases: TGTGCCAGCAGCTCTCTAGCGGGGGGCGTCCGGGATACGCAGTATTTT. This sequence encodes CASSSLAGGVRDTQYF.

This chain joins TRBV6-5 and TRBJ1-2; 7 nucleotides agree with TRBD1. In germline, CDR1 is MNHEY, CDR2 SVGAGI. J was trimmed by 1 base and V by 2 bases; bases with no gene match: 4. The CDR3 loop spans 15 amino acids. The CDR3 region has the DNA TGTGCCAGCAGTTACAGACAGGGCGGTAACTATGGCTACACCTTC. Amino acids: CASSYRQGGNYGYTF.

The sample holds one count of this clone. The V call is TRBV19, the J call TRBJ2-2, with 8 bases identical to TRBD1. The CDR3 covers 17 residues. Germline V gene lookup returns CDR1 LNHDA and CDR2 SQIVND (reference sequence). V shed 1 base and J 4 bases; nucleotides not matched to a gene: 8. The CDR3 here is CASSIGTGFSFTGELFF. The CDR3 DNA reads TGTGCCAGTAGTATAGGGACAGGGTTTTCATTCACCGGGGAGCTGTTTTTT. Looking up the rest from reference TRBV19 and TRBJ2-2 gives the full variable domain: DGGITQSPKYLFRKEGQNVTLSCEQNLNHDAMYWYRQDPGQGLRLIYYSQIVNDFQKGDIAEGYSVSREKKESFPLTVTSAQKNPTAFYLCASSIGTGFSFTGELFFGEGSRLTVL.

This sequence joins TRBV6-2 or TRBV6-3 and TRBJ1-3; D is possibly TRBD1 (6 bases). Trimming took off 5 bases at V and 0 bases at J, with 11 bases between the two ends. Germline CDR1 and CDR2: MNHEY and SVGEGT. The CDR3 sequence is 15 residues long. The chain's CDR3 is CASSRTGASGNTIYF. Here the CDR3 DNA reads TGTGCCAGCAGTCGCACGGGGGCCTCTGGAAACACCATATATTTT.

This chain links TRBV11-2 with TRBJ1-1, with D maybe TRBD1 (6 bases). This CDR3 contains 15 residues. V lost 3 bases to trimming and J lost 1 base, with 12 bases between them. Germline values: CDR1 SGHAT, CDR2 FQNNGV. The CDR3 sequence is CASSFGGQWNTEAFF. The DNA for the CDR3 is TGTGCCAGCAGCTTTGGTGGACAGTGGAACACTGAAGCTTTCTTT.

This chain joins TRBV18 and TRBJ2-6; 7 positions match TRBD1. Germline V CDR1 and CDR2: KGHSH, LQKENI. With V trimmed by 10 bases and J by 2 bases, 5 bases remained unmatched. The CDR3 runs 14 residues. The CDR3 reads CATSGQTGANVLTF. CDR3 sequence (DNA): TGTGCCACCTCGGGACAGACTGGGGCCAACGTCCTGACTTTC.

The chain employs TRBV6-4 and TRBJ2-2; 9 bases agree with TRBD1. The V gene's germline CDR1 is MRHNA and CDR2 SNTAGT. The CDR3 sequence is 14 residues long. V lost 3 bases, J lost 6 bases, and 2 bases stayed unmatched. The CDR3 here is CASSERDRAGELFF. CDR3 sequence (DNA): TGTGCCAGCAGTGAACGGGACAGGGCCGGGGAGCTGTTTTTT.

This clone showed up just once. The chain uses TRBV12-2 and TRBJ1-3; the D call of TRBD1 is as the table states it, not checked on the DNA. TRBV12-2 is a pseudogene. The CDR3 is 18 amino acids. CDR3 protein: CASRPPGHLSSSGNTIYF. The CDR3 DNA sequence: TGTGCAAGTCGCCCCCCGGGACACCTTTCGAGCTCTGGAAACACCATATATTTT.

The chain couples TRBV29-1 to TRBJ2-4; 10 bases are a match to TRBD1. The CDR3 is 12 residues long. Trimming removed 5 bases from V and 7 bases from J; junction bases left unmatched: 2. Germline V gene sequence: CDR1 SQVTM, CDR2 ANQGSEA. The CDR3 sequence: CSVRTGGNIQYF. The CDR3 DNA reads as TGCAGCGTTAGGACAGGGGGGAACATTCAGTACTTC.

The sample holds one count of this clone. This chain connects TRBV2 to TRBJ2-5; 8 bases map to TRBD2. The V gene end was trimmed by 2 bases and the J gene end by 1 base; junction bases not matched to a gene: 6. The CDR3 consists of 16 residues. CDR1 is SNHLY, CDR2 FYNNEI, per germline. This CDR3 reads CASSELVSGVQETQYF. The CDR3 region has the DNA TGTGCCAGCAGTGAACTAGTTAGCGGGGTCCAAGAGACCCAGTACTTC.

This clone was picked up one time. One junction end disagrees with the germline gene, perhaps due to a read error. This chain's CDR3 is CASSSVQGSSQPQHF. DNA of the CDR3: TGTGCCAGCAGTAGTGTGCAGGGGAGCAGTCAGCCCCAGCATTTT. This chain connects TRBV2 to TRBJ1-5, with a weak D call TRBD1 (6 bases). Looked up from germline, CDR1 is SNHLY and CDR2 is FYNNEI. This CDR3 region has 15 residues.